This TCR beta chain was recovered during a study of cytomegalovirus exposure and HLA in healthy donors. Amplification used 60 Vbeta primers and 13 Jbeta primers. Here immunoSEQ multiplex PCR was the method, and the copy in TCRdb shows in-frame clones only, minus some. The profile shows about 300,000 clones, roughly 85% of them singletons. The source of this sequence is a man aged 35 to 55 in good health and CMV-seropositive. Sample: PBMCs.

The DNA of the CDR3 is TGTGCCAGCAGGGGACTCACGAGCAGGGAAAAACTGTTTTTT. Residues: CASRGLTSREKLFF. V usage is TRBV28 and J usage is TRBJ1-4; the D gene is possibly TRBD1 (5 bases). CDR1 is MDHEN, CDR2 SYDVKM, per germline. Trimming removed 6 bases from V and 8 bases from J, with 16 bases in between. The CDR3 contains 14 residues.